These T cell receptor beta chains were read from a single sample in a study of cytomegalovirus exposure and HLA in healthy donors. The assay was immunoSEQ multiplex PCR, and TCRdb's table has in-frame clones only and misses some. The profile shows 65,000 to 85,000 clones, around 66% of them singletons. The material sequenced was PBMCs. Receptors were obtained from a man aged 60 to 69 in good health and CMV-seropositive. CDR3s include the opening cysteine and the closing phenylalanine or tryptophan. A D gene is named only where the DNA matches it firmly. Clone size appears in some rows only: once, few, many, or a class for an expanded clone.

cdr3_aa: CASGLSVIYGYTF
cdr3_nt: TGTGCTAGTGGTTTATCGGTGATCTATGGCTACACCTTC
clone_size: .
j_call: TRBJ1-2
d_call: .
v_call: TRBV12-5

cdr3_aa: CASKGGGGSYEQYF
cdr3_nt: TGTGCCAGCAAGGGGGGAGGGGGCTCCTACGAGCAGTACTTC
clone_size: .
j_call: TRBJ2-7
d_call: .
v_call: TRBV28

cdr3_aa: CASSLNPAGGDPDTQYF
cdr3_nt: TGTGCCAGCAGTTTAAACCCAGCGGGGGGGGATCCAGATACGCAGTATTTT
clone_size: medium-sized
j_call: TRBJ2-3
d_call: TRBD2
v_call: TRBV28

cdr3_aa: CASSPLAGGLNEQFF
cdr3_nt: TGTGCCAGCTCACCATTAGCGGGAGGCCTGAATGAGCAGTTCTTC
clone_size: .
j_call: TRBJ2-1
d_call: TRBD2
v_call: TRBV18

cdr3_aa: CSALQAGRRNEQFF
cdr3_nt: TGCAGCGCCCTTCAAGCGGGGAGGAGGAATGAGCAGTTCTTC
clone_size: few
j_call: TRBJ2-1
d_call: TRBD2
v_call: TRBV29-1

cdr3_aa: CASSLAGQGMGGYTF
cdr3_nt: TGTGCCAGCAGCTTAGCCGGACAGGGGATGGGCGGCTACACCTTC
clone_size: few
j_call: TRBJ1-2
d_call: TRBD1
v_call: TRBV11-2

cdr3_aa: CASSMMGTGESEQYF
cdr3_nt: TGTGCCAGTAGTATGATGGGGACAGGGGAGTCCGAGCAGTACTTC
clone_size: .
j_call: TRBJ2-7
d_call: TRBD1
v_call: TRBV19

cdr3_aa: CASKRERGQDTQYF
cdr3_nt: TGTGCCAGCAAACGGGAGCGGGGGCAAGATACGCAGTATTTT
clone_size: .
j_call: TRBJ2-3
d_call: TRBD2
v_call: TRBV7-2

cdr3_aa: CSSSSTWQAFTYEQYF
cdr3_nt: TGTTCCAGCAGCTCCACGTGGCAGGCCTTCACCTACGAGCAGTACTTC
clone_size: .
j_call: TRBJ2-7
d_call: .
v_call: TRBV7-9

cdr3_aa: CASSWGQAQPQHF
cdr3_nt: TGTGCCAGCAGCTGGGGACAGGCTCAGCCCCAGCATTTT
clone_size: .
j_call: TRBJ1-5
d_call: TRBD1
v_call: TRBV28

cdr3_aa: CAISESGRVGLFF
cdr3_nt: TGTGCCATCAGTGAATCAGGGAGGGTGGGACTGTTTTTT
clone_size: .
j_call: TRBJ1-4
d_call: .
v_call: TRBV10-3

cdr3_aa: CASRADGGEKLFF
cdr3_nt: TGTGCCAGCAGAGCGGACGGCGGTGAAAAACTGTTTTTT
clone_size: .
j_call: TRBJ1-4
d_call: .
v_call: TRBV6-5

cdr3_aa: CASSLVLPGQGGEQYF
cdr3_nt: TGTGCCAGCAGCTTAGTACTCCCCGGACAGGGCGGCGAGCAGTACTTC
clone_size: .
j_call: TRBJ2-7
d_call: TRBD1
v_call: TRBV7-2

cdr3_aa: CASSPGTYTEAFF
cdr3_nt: TGTGCCAGCAGCCCGGGGACTTACACTGAAGCTTTCTTT
clone_size: .
j_call: TRBJ1-1
d_call: .
v_call: TRBV9